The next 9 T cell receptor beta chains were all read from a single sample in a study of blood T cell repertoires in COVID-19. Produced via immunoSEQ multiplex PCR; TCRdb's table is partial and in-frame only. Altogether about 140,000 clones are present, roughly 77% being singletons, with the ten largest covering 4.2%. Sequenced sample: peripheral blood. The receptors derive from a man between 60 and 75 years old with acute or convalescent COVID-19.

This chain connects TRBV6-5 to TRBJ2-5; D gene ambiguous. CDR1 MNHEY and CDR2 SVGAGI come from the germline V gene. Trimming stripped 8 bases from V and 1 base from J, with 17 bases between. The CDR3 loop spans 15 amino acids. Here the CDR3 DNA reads TGTGCCAGCGCGAAATGGGCAGTTCCCCAAGAGACCCAGTACTTC. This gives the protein CASAKWAVPQETQYF.

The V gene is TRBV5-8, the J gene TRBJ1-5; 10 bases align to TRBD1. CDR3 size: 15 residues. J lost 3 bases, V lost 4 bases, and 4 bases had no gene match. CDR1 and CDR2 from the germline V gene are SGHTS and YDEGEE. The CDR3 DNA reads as TGTGCCAGCAGCAAGGGACAGGGGATCAATCAGCCCCAGCATTTT. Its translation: CASSKGQGINQPQHF. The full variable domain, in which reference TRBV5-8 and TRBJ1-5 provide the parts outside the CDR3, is EAGVTQSPTHLIKTRGQQATLRCSPISGHTSVYWYQQALGLGLQFLLWYDEGEERNRGNFPPRFSGRQFPNYSSELNVNALELEDSALYLCASSKGQGINQPQHFGDGTRLSIL.

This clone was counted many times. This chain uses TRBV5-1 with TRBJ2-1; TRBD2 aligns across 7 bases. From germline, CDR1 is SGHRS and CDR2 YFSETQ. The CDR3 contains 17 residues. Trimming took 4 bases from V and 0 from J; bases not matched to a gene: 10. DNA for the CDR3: TGCGCCAGCAGCCGCACCCCTAGCGGTACCTCCTACAATGAGCAGTTCTTC. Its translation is CASSRTPSGTSYNEQFF.

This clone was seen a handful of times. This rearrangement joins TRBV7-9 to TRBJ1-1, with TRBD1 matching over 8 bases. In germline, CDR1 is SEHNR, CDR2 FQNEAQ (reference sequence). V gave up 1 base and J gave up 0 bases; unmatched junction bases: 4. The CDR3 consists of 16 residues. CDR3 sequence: CASSLGTGTLNTEAFF. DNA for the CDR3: TGTGCCAGCAGCTTAGGGACAGGGACATTGAACACTGAAGCTTTCTTT. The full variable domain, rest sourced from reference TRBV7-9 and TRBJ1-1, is DTGVSQNPRHKITKRGQNVTFRCDPISEHNRLYWYRQTLGQGPEFLTYFQNEAQLEKSRLLSDRFSAERPKGSFSTLEIQRTEQGDSAMYLCASSLGTGTLNTEAFFGQGTRLTVV.

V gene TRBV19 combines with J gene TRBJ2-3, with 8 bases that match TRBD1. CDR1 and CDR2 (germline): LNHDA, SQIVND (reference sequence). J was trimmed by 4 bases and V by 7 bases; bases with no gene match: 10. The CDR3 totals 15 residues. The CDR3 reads CASNTDRGGADTQYF. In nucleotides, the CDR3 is TGTGCCAGTAATACTGACAGGGGTGGCGCAGATACGCAGTATTTT.

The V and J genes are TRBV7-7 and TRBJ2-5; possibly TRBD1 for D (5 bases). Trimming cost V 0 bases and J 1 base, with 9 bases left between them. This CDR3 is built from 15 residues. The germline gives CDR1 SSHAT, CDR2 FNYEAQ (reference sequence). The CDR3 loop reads CASSLAPGRQETQYF. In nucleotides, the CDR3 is TGTGCCAGCAGCTTAGCGCCAGGGCGCCAAGAGACCCAGTACTTC.

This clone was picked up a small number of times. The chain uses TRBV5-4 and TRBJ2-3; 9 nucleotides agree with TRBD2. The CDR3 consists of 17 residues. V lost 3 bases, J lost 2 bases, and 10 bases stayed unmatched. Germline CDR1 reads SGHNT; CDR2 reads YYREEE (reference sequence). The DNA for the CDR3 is TGTGCCAGCAGCTCCGGCCTTGCGGGAGGGAACACAGATACGCAGTATTTT. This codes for CASSSGLAGGNTDTQYF.

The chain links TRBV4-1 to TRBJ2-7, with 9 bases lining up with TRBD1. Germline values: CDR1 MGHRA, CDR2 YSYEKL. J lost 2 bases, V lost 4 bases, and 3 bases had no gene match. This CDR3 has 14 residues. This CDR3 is CASSLDRGAYEQYF. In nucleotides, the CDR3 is TGCGCCAGCAGCCTGGACAGGGGAGCCTACGAGCAGTACTTC.

The CDR3 DNA is TGTGCCAGTTCCTTCTCCGGGACATATAGCACAGATACGCAGTATTTT. Amino acids: CASSFSGTYSTDTQYF. The rearrangement joins TRBV19 to TRBJ2-3, with a weak D call TRBD1 (6 bases). This CDR3 has 16 residues. Trimming took off 8 bases at V and 0 bases at J, with 18 bases between the two ends. The V gene's germline CDR1 is LNHDA and CDR2 SQIVND (reference sequence).